This T cell receptor beta chain appears in the sequencing data of a study of T cell repertoires in cytomegalovirus infection (dated by TCRdb to about 2019). Background for the entire study: Donor HLA type was relevant to the analysis, as public TCR beta signatures indicated carriage of CMV infection together with the matching HLA type. The full study reports these points: The ex vivo response was dominated by HLA-C-restricted CMV-specific TCR beta clonotypes, and the single most frequent clonotype in two of eight donors was supplied by these HLA-C-restricted clonotypes. Carriers of CMV infection plus the relevant HLA type were discriminated by the cumulative frequency of public TCR beta family members in the study cohort and in an independent approximately 350-donor cohort.

Instrument used: Illumina HiSeq 1500. Using fastp at Q25 and MiXCR, TCRdb reprocessed the public reads and kept productive beta chains. One record per CDR3 amino acid sequence lists the most common genes and DNA. This sample lists hundreds of thousands of distinct CDR3 sequences; 20% to 25% were detected once. The ten most abundant clones make up 15% to 20% of the sample. This clonotype occurred once. Its cognate antigen has yet to be identified. There are no base qualities to consult, and no much larger clone falls within one base. Resting on one read, the evidence is weak. In the germline V gene (reference sequence), CDR1 corresponds to DFQATT and CDR2 to SNEGSKA. Its CDR3 holds 12 amino acids, cysteine through phenylalanine. The sequence is cut down to CDR3 DNA, 36 bases in frame from base 1. V is cut by 6 bases and J by 5 bases, and the space between the germline ends is 13 bases.

This sequence uses TRBV20-1 and TRBJ2-5; a weak D assignment points to TRBD1 (5 bases agree). Sequencing input: CD8+ T cells from PBMCs. This receptor was taken from a human donor in good health (CMV status not recorded). Some clones in this sample may be carry-over from other donors' samples. The CDR3 in this case is CSAADRWETQYF. The nucleotides are TGCAGTGCAGCCGACAGATGGGAGACCCAGTACTTC.